Included here is one TCR beta chain sequence, with context. Its specificity is not known. The data are from a study of metastatic and nonmetastatic thyroid tumors. General study findings and limits: According to reports, the diversity of TCR beta was significantly higher in malignant thyroid tumors than in benign nodules, and this held in both blood and tumor samples.

No treatment had been given to any patient before thyroid surgery. CDR1 and CDR2 from the germline V gene are DFQATT and SNEGSKA (reference sequence). The CDR3 length is 16 residues. Trimming removed 3 bases from V and 3 bases from J, with 20 bases in between. TCRdb re-clonotyped the PCR reads via MiXCR. The sample lists fewer than 35,000 clones, roughly a sixth seen once, with roughly 12% in the top ten. The receptor was isolated from a male donor with papillary thyroid cancer or a benign thyroid nodule (not recorded which). Some clones in this sample may be carry-over from other donors' samples. The specimen sequenced was blood. This chain uses TRBV20-1 with TRBJ1-1; possibly TRBD1 for D (5 bases). The CDR3: CSARHRVRVHDTEAFF. The CDR3 nucleotides are TGCAGTGCTAGGCACCGTGTCAGGGTCCATGACACTGAAGCTTTCTTT.